A single sample is the source of the 12 T cell receptor beta chains below, sequenced in a study of cytotoxic CD8 clonotypes in ibrutinib-treated CLL. Method: immunoSEQ multiplex PCR; TCRdb's copy keeps in-frame clones and lacks some. The sample shows about 140,000 clones, approximately 80% of them seen only once. The sample in question was PBMCs, obtained after 12 months of ibrutinib treatment. The receptors shown here come from a human donor with chronic lymphocytic leukemia.

This clone was detected a few times. V gene TRBV6-5 combines with J gene TRBJ2-1; D may be TRBD1 (6 bases). V gave up 4 bases and J gave up 10 bases, with 14 bases separating them. There are 13 residues in the CDR3. The germline V gene has CDR1 MNHEY and CDR2 SVGAGI. CDR3 nucleotides: TGTGCCAGCAGTTCAGGGGTCCTGGAGGAGCAGTTCTTC. This encodes CASSSGVLEEQFF.

V usage is TRBV5-1 and J usage is TRBJ2-3, with D possibly being TRBD2 (6 bases). The CDR3 length is 13 residues. The V end lost 6 bases, the J end lost 4 bases, and 12 bases lay between the germline ends. Looked up from germline, CDR1 is SGHRS and CDR2 is YFSETQ. CDR3 sequence: CASTVSGPDTQYF. The CDR3 DNA is TGCGCCAGCACAGTCAGCGGGCCAGATACGCAGTATTTT. Full variable domain (rest looked up from reference TRBV5-1 and TRBJ2-3): KAGVTQTPRYLIKTRGQQVTLSCSPISGHRSVSWYQQTPGQGLQFLFEYFSETQRNKGNFPGRFSGRQFSNSRSEMNVSTLELGDSALYLCASTVSGPDTQYFGPGTRLTVL.

The chain recombines TRBV21-1 with TRBJ2-7; the D call in the table, TRBD1, was not verified against the DNA. TRBV21-1 counts as a pseudogene. The CDR3 loop spans 13 amino acids. The CDR3 protein is CASRIPGGCEQYF. CDR3 sequence (DNA): TGTGCCAGCAGAATACCAGGGGGCTGCGAGCAGTACTTC.

V gene TRBV6-4 combines with J gene TRBJ2-1; D may be TRBD1 (5 bases). The V end lost 4 bases, the J end lost 0 bases, and 7 bases lay between the germline ends. The CDR3 has 14 residues. Germline V gene sequence: CDR1 MRHNA, CDR2 SNTAGT. The CDR3 sequence is CASSGGSSYNEQFF. In nucleotides, the CDR3 is TGTGCCAGCAGTGGGGGCAGCTCCTACAATGAGCAGTTCTTC.

The rearrangement uses TRBV4-1 and TRBJ2-7; no reliable D call. V dropped 2 bases and J dropped 8 bases, with 16 bases sitting between them. The CDR3 consists of 14 residues. Germline V CDR1 and CDR2: MGHRA, YSYEKL. In DNA form, the CDR3 reads TGCGCCAGCAGCCAAAGCCCTCAGGAATACAAGCAGTACTTC. This gives the protein CASSQSPQEYKQYF.

The chain has TRBV7-3 and TRBJ2-2, with D possibly being TRBD2 (5 bases). The CDR3 totals 15 residues. CDR1 is SGHTA and CDR2 is FQGTGA in the germline V gene. The germline V and J ends were trimmed by 2 bases and 4 bases, with 11 bases remaining between them. For the CDR3, the DNA is TGTGCCAGCAGCTTACAGTCTAGCAGCACCGGGGAGCTGTTTTTT. It encodes CASSLQSSSTGELFF.

The chain carries TRBV27 and TRBJ1-2; TRBD1 matches 7 bases. The junction had 9 bases not matched to a gene; V was cut back by 7 bases and J by 4 bases. The CDR3 covers 14 residues. CDR1 MNHEY and CDR2 SMNVEV come from the germline V gene (reference sequence). Here the CDR3 reads CASKPGTVPYGYTF. CDR3 coding DNA: TGTGCCAGCAAACCCGGGACAGTTCCCTATGGCTACACCTTC.

The V gene is TRBV7-9, the J gene TRBJ1-6, with unresolved D. Germline assignment: CDR1 SEHNR and CDR2 FQNEAQ (reference sequence). This CDR3 is built from 17 residues. Trimming stripped 4 bases from V and 0 bases from J, with 13 bases between. The CDR3 protein is CASSSLTPSSYNSPLHF. The CDR3 nucleotides are TGTGCCAGCAGCTCCCTGACACCAAGCTCCTATAATTCACCCCTCCACTTT.

The rearrangement uses TRBV4-3 and TRBJ2-1; D possibly matches TRBD1 or TRBD2 (5 bases each). Germline V CDR1 and CDR2: LGHNA, YSLEER. The V gene lost 1 base and the J gene lost 7 bases, with 17 bases spanning the gap. This CDR3 spans 16 amino acids. This CDR3 is CASSQVLGDLRNEQFF. For the CDR3, the DNA is TGCGCCAGCAGCCAAGTACTTGGGGACCTGAGGAATGAGCAGTTCTTC.

The rearrangement uses TRBV12-1 and TRBJ2-4; the table's D call, TRBD2, was not checked against the DNA. TRBV12-1 constitutes a pseudogene. CDR3 length: 15 amino acids. The CDR3 sequence: CASSPRGGPQNIQYF. The CDR3 nucleotides read TGTGCCAGCAGCCCTAGGGGGGGTCCCCAAAACATTCAGTACTTC.

The chain uses TRBV30 and TRBJ1-5; possibly TRBD1 for D (5 bases). Per the germline V gene, CDR1 is GTSNPN and CDR2 is SVGIG (reference sequence). V lost 3 bases and J 7 bases, leaving 13 bases between the germline ends. This CDR3 spans 13 amino acids. CDR3 loop: CAWRRQGNQPQHF. The CDR3 DNA is TGTGCCTGGAGAAGGCAGGGTAACCAGCCCCAGCATTTT.

This clone was recorded only once. V is TRBV7-9 and J is TRBJ2-3, with 11 positions matching TRBD2. The CDR3 is made up of 17 amino acids. J gave up 2 bases and V 5 bases, and 9 bases lay outside the gene matches. The V gene's germline CDR1 is SEHNR and CDR2 FQNEAQ (reference sequence). The CDR3 nucleotides read TGTGCCAGCAGCACCGTTTTAGCGGGGGGGCCCACAGATACGCAGTATTTT. Its protein product is CASSTVLAGGPTDTQYF.